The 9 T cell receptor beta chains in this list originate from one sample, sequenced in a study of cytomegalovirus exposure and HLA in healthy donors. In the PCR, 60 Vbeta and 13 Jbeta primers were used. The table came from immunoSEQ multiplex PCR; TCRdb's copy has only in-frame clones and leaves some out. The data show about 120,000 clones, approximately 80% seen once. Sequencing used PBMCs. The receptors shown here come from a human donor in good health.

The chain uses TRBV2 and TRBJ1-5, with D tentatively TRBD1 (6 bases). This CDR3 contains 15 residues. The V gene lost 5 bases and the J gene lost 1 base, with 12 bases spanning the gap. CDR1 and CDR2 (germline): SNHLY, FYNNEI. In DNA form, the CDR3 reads TGTGCCAGCAGTCCAAACAGGGCGAGCAATCAGCCCCAGCATTTT. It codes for CASSPNRASNQPQHF.

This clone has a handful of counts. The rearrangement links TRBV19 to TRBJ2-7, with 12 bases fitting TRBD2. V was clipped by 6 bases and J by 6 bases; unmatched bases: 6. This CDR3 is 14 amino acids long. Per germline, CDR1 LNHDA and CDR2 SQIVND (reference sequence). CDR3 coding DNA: TGTGCCAGTAGGTCTAGCGGGAGGGAGGTCGAGCAGTACTTC. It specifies CASRSSGREVEQYF.

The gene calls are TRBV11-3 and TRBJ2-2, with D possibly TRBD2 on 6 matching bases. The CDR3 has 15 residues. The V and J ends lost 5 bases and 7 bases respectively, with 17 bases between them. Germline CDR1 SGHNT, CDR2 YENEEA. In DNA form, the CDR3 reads TGTGCCAGCAGCCCCAGGCAGGGAGGTGGCGGGGAGCTGTTTTTT. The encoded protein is CASSPRQGGGGELFF.

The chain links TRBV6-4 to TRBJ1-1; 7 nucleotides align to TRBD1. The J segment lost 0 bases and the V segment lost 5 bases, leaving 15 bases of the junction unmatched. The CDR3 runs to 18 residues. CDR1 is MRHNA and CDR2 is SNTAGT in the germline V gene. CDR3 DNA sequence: TGTGCCAGCAGTTTCCGACAGGGAGCACTGAATGTGAACACTGAAGCTTTCTTT. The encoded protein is CASSFRQGALNVNTEAFF.

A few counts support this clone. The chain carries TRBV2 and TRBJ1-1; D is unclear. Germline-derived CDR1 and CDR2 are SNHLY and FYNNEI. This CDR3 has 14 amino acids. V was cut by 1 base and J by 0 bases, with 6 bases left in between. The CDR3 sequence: CASSEDTLNTEAFF. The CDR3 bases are TGTGCCAGCAGTGAAGACACCCTGAACACTGAAGCTTTCTTT. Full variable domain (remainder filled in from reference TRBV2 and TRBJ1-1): EPEVTQTPSHQVTQMGQEVILRCVPISNHLYFYWYRQILGQKVEFLVSFYNNEISEKSEIFDDQFSVERPDGSNFTLKIRSTKLEDSAMYFCASSEDTLNTEAFFGQGTRLTVV.

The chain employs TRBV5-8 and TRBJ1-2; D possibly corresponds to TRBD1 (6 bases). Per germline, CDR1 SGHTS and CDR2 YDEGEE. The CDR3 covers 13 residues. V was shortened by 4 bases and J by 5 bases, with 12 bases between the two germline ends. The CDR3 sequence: CASSLTQGYGYTF. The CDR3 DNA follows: TGTGCCAGCAGCCTCACCCAGGGGTATGGCTACACCTTC.

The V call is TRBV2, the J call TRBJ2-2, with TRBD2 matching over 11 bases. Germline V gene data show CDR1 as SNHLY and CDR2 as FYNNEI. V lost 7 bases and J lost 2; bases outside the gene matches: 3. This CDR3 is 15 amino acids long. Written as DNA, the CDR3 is TGTGCCAGCAACCGACTAGCGGGAAACACCGGGGAGCTGTTTTTT. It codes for CASNRLAGNTGELFF.

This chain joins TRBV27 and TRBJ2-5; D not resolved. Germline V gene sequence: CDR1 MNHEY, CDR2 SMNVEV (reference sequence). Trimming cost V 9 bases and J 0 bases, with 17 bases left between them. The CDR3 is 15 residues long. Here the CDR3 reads CASTPSRTYQETQYF. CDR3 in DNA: TGTGCCAGTACTCCCTCCCGAACGTACCAAGAGACCCAGTACTTC.

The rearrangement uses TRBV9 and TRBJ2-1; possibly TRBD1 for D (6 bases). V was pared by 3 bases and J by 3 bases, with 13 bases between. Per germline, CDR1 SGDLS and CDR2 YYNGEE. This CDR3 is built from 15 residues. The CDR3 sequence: CASSGSGQYYNEQFF. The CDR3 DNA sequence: TGTGCCAGCAGCGGATCCGGACAGTACTACAATGAGCAGTTCTTC.